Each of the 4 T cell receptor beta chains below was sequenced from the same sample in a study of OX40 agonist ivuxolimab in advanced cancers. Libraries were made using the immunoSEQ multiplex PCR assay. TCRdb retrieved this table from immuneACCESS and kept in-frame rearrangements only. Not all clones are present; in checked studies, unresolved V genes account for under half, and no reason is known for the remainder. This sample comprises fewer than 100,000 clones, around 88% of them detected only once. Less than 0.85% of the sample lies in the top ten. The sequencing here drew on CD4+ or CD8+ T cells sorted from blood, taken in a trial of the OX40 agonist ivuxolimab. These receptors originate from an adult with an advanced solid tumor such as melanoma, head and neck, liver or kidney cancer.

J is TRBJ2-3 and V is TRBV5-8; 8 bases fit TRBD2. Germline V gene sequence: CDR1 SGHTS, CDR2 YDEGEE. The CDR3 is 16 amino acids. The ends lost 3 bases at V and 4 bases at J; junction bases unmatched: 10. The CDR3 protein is CASSSPSTGGADTQYF. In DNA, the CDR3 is TGTGCCAGCAGCTCCCCCTCAACGGGGGGGGCAGATACGCAGTATTTT.

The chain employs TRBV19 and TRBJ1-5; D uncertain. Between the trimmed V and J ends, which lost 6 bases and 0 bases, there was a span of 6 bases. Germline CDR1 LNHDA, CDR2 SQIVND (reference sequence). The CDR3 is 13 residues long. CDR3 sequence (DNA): TGTGCCAGTAGAGCCTATAGCAATCAGCCCCAGCATTTT. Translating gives CASRAYSNQPQHF. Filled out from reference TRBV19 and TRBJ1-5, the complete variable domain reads DGGITQSPKYLFRKEGQNVTLSCEQNLNHDAMYWYRQDPGQGLRLIYYSQIVNDFQKGDIAEGYSVSREKKESFPLTVTSAQKNPTAFYLCASRAYSNQPQHFGDGTRLSIL.

The DNA of the CDR3 is TGTGCCAGCAGCCAGACTAGCGGGGGGGCCACAGATACGCAGTATTTT. Its translation is CASSQTSGGATDTQYF. The chain employs TRBV4-2 and TRBJ2-3, with 14 bases lining up with TRBD2. This CDR3 has 16 amino acids. J gave up 2 bases and V 3 bases, and 1 base lay outside the gene matches. CDR1 is LGHNA, CDR2 YNFKEQ, per germline.

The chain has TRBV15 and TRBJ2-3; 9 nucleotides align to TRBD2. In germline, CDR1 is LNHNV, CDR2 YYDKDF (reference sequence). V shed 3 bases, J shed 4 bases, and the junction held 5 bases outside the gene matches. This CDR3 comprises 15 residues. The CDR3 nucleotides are TGTGCCACCAGCAGGCGTCCTAGCGGGGCAGATACGCAGTATTTT. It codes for CATSRRPSGADTQYF.